Listed below are T cell receptor beta chains from one sample, sequenced in a study of siplizumab effects on memory and regulatory T cells. Using immunoSEQ multiplex PCR, the repertoire was profiled, and TCRdb retains in-frame clones only, with some absent. The repertoire holds tens of thousands of clones, with approximately 95% as singletons. Material for sequencing was CD8+ T cells sorted from blood. These receptors all come from a human donor in good health. Each CDR3 is given with its conserved first and last residue. The D gene is left open where the match is weak. Clone sizes are given selectively: once, few, many, or a class where the clone is expanded.

v_gene: TRBV13
abundance: .
d_gene: TRBD2
j_gene: TRBJ2-5
CDR3aa: CASSYRTSGQETQYF
CDR3nt: TGTGCCAGCAGCTACCGGACTAGCGGGCAAGAGACCCAGTACTTC

v_gene: TRBV4-3
abundance: .
d_gene: .
j_gene: TRBJ2-7
CDR3aa: CASSPQDGGFYEQYF
CDR3nt: TGCGCCAGCAGCCCCCAGGACGGAGGATTCTACGAGCAGTACTTC

v_gene: TRBV13
abundance: .
d_gene: .
j_gene: TRBJ2-4
CDR3aa: CASSFGGGIQYF
CDR3nt: TGTGCCAGCAGCTTTGGAGGAGGCATTCAGTACTTC

v_gene: TRBV10-2
abundance: .
d_gene: TRBD2
j_gene: TRBJ2-3
CDR3aa: CASSTGTSGRALFITDTQYF
CDR3nt: TGCGCCAGCAGCACCGGGACTAGCGGGAGGGCCCTCTTCATCACAGATACGCAGTATTTT

v_gene: TRBV19
abundance: few
d_gene: .
j_gene: TRBJ1-5
CDR3aa: CASSIGRQPQHF
CDR3nt: TGTGCCAGTAGTATAGGCCGGCAGCCCCAGCATTTT

v_gene: TRBV5-6
abundance: .
d_gene: .
j_gene: TRBJ2-2
CDR3aa: CASSFRTGELFF
CDR3nt: TGTGCCAGCAGCTTCAGGACCGGGGAGCTGTTTTTT

v_gene: TRBV19
abundance: .
d_gene: TRBD2
j_gene: TRBJ2-5
CDR3aa: CASSIVSGGLQETQYF
CDR3nt: TGTGCCAGTAGTATCGTTAGCGGGGGACTCCAAGAGACCCAGTACTTC

v_gene: TRBV7-9
abundance: .
d_gene: .
j_gene: TRBJ1-2
CDR3aa: CASSRTAGISGYTF
CDR3nt: TGTGCCAGCAGCAGGACAGCCGGGATCAGTGGCTACACCTTC

v_gene: TRBV4-1
abundance: few
d_gene: .
j_gene: TRBJ1-5
CDR3aa: CASSQGAGQNQPQHF
CDR3nt: TGCGCCAGCAGCCAAGGCGCCGGACAGAATCAGCCCCAGCATTTT

v_gene: TRBV19
abundance: .
d_gene: .
j_gene: TRBJ1-5
CDR3aa: CASTADGYSNQPQHF
CDR3nt: TGTGCCAGTACCGCGGACGGTTACTCCAATCAGCCCCAGCATTTT

v_gene: TRBV21-1
abundance: .
d_gene: .
j_gene: TRBJ2-1
CDR3aa: CASSVRSPYSEQFF
CDR3nt: TGTGCCAGCAGCGTACGTAGCCCGTATAGTGAGCAGTTCTTC

v_gene: TRBV7-9
abundance: once
d_gene: .
j_gene: TRBJ2-7
CDR3aa: CASSPSGNEQYF
CDR3nt: TGTGCCAGCAGCCCCTCGGGAAACGAGCAGTACTTC

v_gene: TRBV19
abundance: .
d_gene: .
j_gene: TRBJ2-7
CDR3aa: CASSILFGETYEQYF
CDR3nt: TGTGCCAGTAGTATATTGTTTGGGGAGACCTACGAGCAGTACTTC

v_gene: TRBV27
abundance: .
d_gene: .
j_gene: TRBJ2-1
CDR3aa: CASSSILGGHGKSYNEQFF
CDR3nt: TGTGCCAGCAGTTCAATCCTGGGGGGGCACGGGAAGTCCTACAATGAGCAGTTCTTC

v_gene: TRBV5-4
abundance: .
d_gene: .
j_gene: TRBJ2-7
CDR3aa: CASSLGRAQNEQYF
CDR3nt: TGTGCCAGCAGCTTGGGGAGGGCCCAAAACGAGCAGTACTTC

v_gene: TRBV6-5
abundance: .
d_gene: .
j_gene: TRBJ2-1
CDR3aa: CASSWDVGSEQFF
CDR3nt: TGTGCCAGCAGTTGGGACGTGGGGAGCGAGCAGTTCTTC

v_gene: TRBV28
abundance: .
d_gene: TRBD2
j_gene: TRBJ2-7
CDR3aa: CANMRLAGDYEQYF
CDR3nt: TGTGCCAACATGAGACTAGCGGGAGACTACGAGCAGTACTTC

v_gene: TRBV13
abundance: .
d_gene: .
j_gene: TRBJ2-5
CDR3aa: CASSKLPGPQETQYF
CDR3nt: TGTGCCAGCAGCAAACTACCGGGCCCGCAAGAGACCCAGTACTTC

v_gene: TRBV29-1
abundance: .
d_gene: .
j_gene: TRBJ2-7
CDR3aa: CSVEGVGPSAYEQYF
CDR3nt: TGCAGCGTTGAAGGTGTCGGCCCATCTGCGTACGAGCAGTACTTC

v_gene: TRBV6-5
abundance: .
d_gene: .
j_gene: TRBJ2-3
CDR3aa: CASNPWPGDTQYF
CDR3nt: TGTGCCAGCAACCCCTGGCCGGGAGATACGCAGTATTTT

v_gene: TRBV27
abundance: .
d_gene: TRBD2
j_gene: TRBJ2-1
CDR3aa: CASSLEASGSNEQFF
CDR3nt: TGTGCCAGCAGTTTGGAGGCTAGCGGGAGCAATGAGCAGTTCTTC

v_gene: TRBV5-6
abundance: .
d_gene: .
j_gene: TRBJ1-1
CDR3aa: CASSLVAAEAFF
CDR3nt: TGTGCCAGCAGCTTGGTGGCAGCTGAAGCTTTCTTT

v_gene: TRBV7-6
abundance: .
d_gene: .
j_gene: TRBJ2-7
CDR3aa: CASSLDNSREQYF
CDR3nt: TGTGCCAGCAGCTTAGATAACAGCCGGGAGCAGTACTTC

v_gene: TRBV27
abundance: .
d_gene: .
j_gene: TRBJ2-1
CDR3aa: CASSFNPFRGEQFF
CDR3nt: TGTGCCAGCAGTTTCAATCCGTTCAGGGGTGAGCAGTTCTTC

v_gene: TRBV14
abundance: .
d_gene: TRBD2
j_gene: TRBJ2-4
CDR3aa: CASSQDSGSGTIQYF
CDR3nt: TGTGCCAGCAGCCAAGATAGCGGGAGCGGGACCATTCAGTACTTC

v_gene: TRBV7-3
abundance: .
d_gene: TRBD2
j_gene: TRBJ2-1
CDR3aa: CASSLGAGRSEQFF
CDR3nt: TGTGCCAGCAGCTTAGGAGCGGGGCGGTCCGAGCAGTTCTTC

v_gene: TRBV6-5
abundance: .
d_gene: .
j_gene: TRBJ1-6
CDR3aa: CASSYSEDRNSPLHF
CDR3nt: TGTGCCAGCAGTTACTCGGAAGACAGGAATTCACCCCTCCACTTT

v_gene: TRBV6-6
abundance: .
d_gene: .
j_gene: TRBJ2-7
CDR3aa: CASSYTDSGSEQYF
CDR3nt: TGTGCCAGCAGTTATACCGACTCAGGGTCAGAGCAGTACTTC

v_gene: TRBV19
abundance: .
d_gene: TRBD1
j_gene: TRBJ2-5
CDR3aa: CASSMGDRVETQYF
CDR3nt: TGTGCCAGTAGTATGGGGGACAGGGTGGAGACCCAGTACTTC

v_gene: TRBV7-9
abundance: .
d_gene: .
j_gene: TRBJ2-5
CDR3aa: CASSSAGKETQYF
CDR3nt: TGTGCCAGCAGCTCCGCAGGAAAAGAGACCCAGTACTTC

v_gene: TRBV7-8
abundance: once
d_gene: TRBD1
j_gene: TRBJ1-1
CDR3aa: CASSQGQRGGTEAFF
CDR3nt: TGTGCCAGCAGCCAGGGACAGCGGGGTGGCACTGAAGCTTTCTTT

v_gene: TRBV4-1
abundance: .
d_gene: TRBD1
j_gene: TRBJ1-2
CDR3aa: CASSQVALNTGENGYTF
CDR3nt: TGCGCCAGCAGCCAAGTGGCCCTTAATACAGGGGAGAATGGCTACACCTTC

v_gene: TRBV6-5
abundance: once
d_gene: TRBD1
j_gene: TRBJ2-3
CDR3aa: CASRGTGGLDTQYF
CDR3nt: TGTGCCAGCAGAGGGACAGGGGGGTTAGATACGCAGTATTTT

v_gene: TRBV19
abundance: .
d_gene: .
j_gene: TRBJ2-5
CDR3aa: CASSIDQETQYF
CDR3nt: TGTGCCAGTAGTATAGACCAAGAGACCCAGTACTTC

v_gene: TRBV5-1
abundance: .
d_gene: .
j_gene: TRBJ2-1
CDR3aa: CASSLAMNEQFF
CDR3nt: TGCGCCAGCAGCTTGGCCATGAATGAGCAGTTCTTC

v_gene: TRBV6-5
abundance: .
d_gene: TRBD2
j_gene: TRBJ2-1
CDR3aa: CASSLGLAGVDEQFF
CDR3nt: TGTGCCAGCAGCCTAGGACTAGCGGGAGTGGATGAGCAGTTCTTC

v_gene: TRBV19
abundance: .
d_gene: .
j_gene: TRBJ2-5
CDR3aa: CASSTLGETQYF
CDR3nt: TGTGCCAGTAGTACCCTCGGGGAGACCCAGTACTTC

v_gene: TRBV7-9
abundance: .
d_gene: TRBD1
j_gene: TRBJ2-5
CDR3aa: CASRQTGETQYF
CDR3nt: TGTGCCAGCAGACAGACAGGGGAGACCCAGTACTTC

v_gene: TRBV9
abundance: .
d_gene: .
j_gene: TRBJ2-3
CDR3aa: CASSVGGTDTQYF
CDR3nt: TGTGCCAGCAGCGTAGGTGGCACAGATACGCAGTATTTT

v_gene: TRBV27
abundance: .
d_gene: .
j_gene: TRBJ2-3
CDR3aa: CASSLQLVLGGSTDTQYF
CDR3nt: TGTGCCAGCAGTTTACAGTTGGTATTGGGTGGTAGCACAGATACGCAGTATTTT

v_gene: TRBV20-1
abundance: .
d_gene: .
j_gene: TRBJ2-2
CDR3aa: CSANGGGELFF
CDR3nt: TGCAGTGCTAACGGGGGCGGGGAGCTGTTTTTT

v_gene: TRBV4-1
abundance: .
d_gene: .
j_gene: TRBJ2-1
CDR3aa: CASSQDGAGEQFF
CDR3nt: TGCGCCAGCAGCCAAGATGGGGCAGGGGAGCAGTTCTTC

v_gene: TRBV7-9
abundance: .
d_gene: .
j_gene: TRBJ1-2
CDR3aa: CASSLDSYYGYTF
CDR3nt: TGTGCCAGCAGCCTAGACAGTTACTATGGCTACACCTTC

v_gene: TRBV27
abundance: .
d_gene: .
j_gene: TRBJ2-1
CDR3aa: CASSVTSYNEQFF
CDR3nt: TGTGCCAGCAGTGTGACTAGTTACAATGAGCAGTTCTTC

v_gene: TRBV28
abundance: .
d_gene: TRBD1
j_gene: TRBJ1-6
CDR3aa: CASSPHRQGYSYNSPLHF
CDR3nt: TGTGCCAGCAGTCCACACCGACAGGGATACTCCTATAATTCACCCCTCCACTTT

v_gene: TRBV30
abundance: .
d_gene: .
j_gene: TRBJ1-4
CDR3aa: CAWNAVRWTNEKLFF
CDR3nt: TGTGCCTGGAATGCGGTTAGGTGGACTAATGAAAAACTGTTTTTT

v_gene: TRBV18
abundance: .
d_gene: .
j_gene: TRBJ2-4
CDR3aa: CASSPAVLGAKNIQYF
CDR3nt: TGTGCCAGCTCACCTGCGGTGTTGGGGGCCAAAAACATTCAGTACTTC

v_gene: TRBV4-1
abundance: .
d_gene: .
j_gene: TRBJ2-5
CDR3aa: CASSQDPRDTRETQYF
CDR3nt: TGCGCCAGCAGCCAAGATCCCCGGGACACCCGCGAGACCCAGTACTTC

v_gene: TRBV28
abundance: .
d_gene: .
j_gene: TRBJ1-1
CDR3aa: CASSLRRVRNAEAFF
CDR3nt: TGTGCCAGCAGTTTGCGCAGGGTACGGAACGCTGAAGCTTTCTTT

v_gene: TRBV28
abundance: .
d_gene: TRBD2
j_gene: TRBJ2-4
CDR3aa: CASSLLLGGEGLGIQYF
CDR3nt: TGTGCCAGCAGTTTACTCCTTGGGGGGGAGGGCCTCGGAATTCAGTACTTC

v_gene: TRBV6-5
abundance: .
d_gene: TRBD2
j_gene: TRBJ2-1
CDR3aa: CASSYSLAGEHEQFF
CDR3nt: TGTGCCAGCAGTTACTCGCTAGCGGGAGAACATGAGCAGTTCTTC

v_gene: TRBV7-9
abundance: .
d_gene: .
j_gene: TRBJ2-7
CDR3aa: CASSLAEFYEQYF
CDR3nt: TGTGCCAGCAGCTTAGCGGAGTTCTACGAGCAGTACTTC

v_gene: TRBV6-4
abundance: .
d_gene: TRBD2
j_gene: TRBJ2-3
CDR3aa: CASSQGLANTDTQYF
CDR3nt: TGTGCCAGCAGTCAGGGACTAGCTAACACAGATACGCAGTATTTT

v_gene: TRBV28
abundance: .
d_gene: TRBD2
j_gene: TRBJ2-1
CDR3aa: CASSPGTSSLNEQFF
CDR3nt: TGTGCCAGCAGCCCTGGGACTAGTTCCCTTAATGAGCAGTTCTTC

v_gene: TRBV29-1
abundance: .
d_gene: .
j_gene: TRBJ1-4
CDR3aa: CSVMGVEREKLFF
CDR3nt: TGCAGCGTGATGGGGGTGGAGCGTGAAAAACTGTTTTTT

v_gene: TRBV9
abundance: .
d_gene: .
j_gene: TRBJ1-5
CDR3aa: CASSVHGNQPQHF
CDR3nt: TGTGCCAGCAGCGTTCACGGCAATCAGCCCCAGCATTTT

v_gene: TRBV29-1
abundance: .
d_gene: .
j_gene: TRBJ2-1
CDR3aa: CSVENSGGPGKIYNEQFF
CDR3nt: TGCAGCGTTGAAAATAGCGGAGGGCCGGGGAAGATATACAATGAGCAGTTCTTC

v_gene: TRBV5-5
abundance: .
d_gene: .
j_gene: TRBJ1-1
CDR3aa: CASSFQGGGNTEAFF
CDR3nt: TGTGCCAGCAGCTTTCAGGGCGGCGGGAACACTGAAGCTTTCTTT